These 20 T cell receptor beta chains share one sample of origin, sequenced in a study of T cell clones after liver transplantation. Only in-frame clones appear in the TCRdb table, and some are missing; sequencing was by immunoSEQ multiplex PCR. Here the sample spans some 110,000 clones, about nine tenths being singletons. The sequenced sample was CD4+ T cells from blood, obtained 12 months after liver transplant. These receptors originate from a human patient who received a liver transplant. Some T cells may be provided by the graft donor.

The rearrangement links TRBV7-2 to TRBJ1-2; D possibly corresponds to TRBD1 (6 bases). Between the trimmed V and J ends, which lost 2 bases and 1 base, there was a span of 8 bases. This CDR3 comprises 14 residues. From germline, CDR1 is SGHTA and CDR2 FQGNSA. The CDR3 sequence is CASSLQQGNYGYTF. CDR3 DNA sequence: TGTGCCAGCAGCTTACAACAGGGTAACTATGGCTACACCTTC.

The chain recombines TRBV27 with TRBJ2-5; 8 bases are shared with TRBD1. The better agreement between TRBJ2-7 and the DNA end casts doubt on the J call. The CDR3 runs to 14 residues. The V gene's germline CDR1 is MNHEY and CDR2 SMNVEV (reference sequence). The CDR3 DNA reads as TGTGCCAGCCACAGGACGGGACAGGTATACGAGCAGTACTTC. Its protein product is CASHRTGQVYEQYF.

The V gene is TRBV30, the J gene TRBJ2-2; the D is unclear. Germline CDR1 GTSNPN, CDR2 SVGIG (reference sequence). CDR3 length: 14 amino acids. The V and J ends lost 2 bases and 3 bases respectively, with 10 bases between them. The CDR3 region is CAWSWIRDTGELFF. DNA of the CDR3: TGTGCCTGGAGTTGGATACGGGACACCGGGGAGCTGTTTTTT.

The chain uses TRBV5-1 and TRBJ1-4; perhaps TRBD1 as D (6 bases). This CDR3 region has 16 residues. Germline lookup yields CDR1 SGHRS and CDR2 YFSETQ. Trimming took 2 bases from V and 0 from J, leaving 11 bases between them. The CDR3 DNA sequence: TGCGCCAGCAGCTTACAGGGCCCTGCAACTAATGAAAAACTGTTTTTT. Protein product: CASSLQGPATNEKLFF.

The gene calls are TRBV9 and TRBJ2-7; 12 nucleotides line up with TRBD2. This CDR3 has 19 residues. Germline V gene lookup returns CDR1 SGDLS and CDR2 YYNGEE. V dropped 7 bases and J dropped 6; count of bases not matched to a gene: 23. CDR3 sequence (DNA): TGTGCCAGCTCTCGCTGGGGACGAGAGACTAGCGGGAGAGGAGGCGAGCAGTACTTC. Amino acid sequence: CASSRWGRETSGRGGEQYF.

J is TRBJ1-5 and V is TRBV30, with D perhaps TRBD1 (6 bases). The CDR3 runs 13 residues. V lost 5 bases, J lost 3 bases, and 11 bases lay in between. CDR1 GTSNPN and CDR2 SVGIG come from the germline V gene (reference sequence). For the CDR3, the DNA is TGTGCCTGGTCGGACAGTAACAATCAGCCCCAGCATTTT. The encoded protein is CAWSDSNNQPQHF. The variable domain in full, completed from reference TRBV30 and TRBJ1-5, reads SQTIHQWPATLVQPVGSPLSLECTVEGTSNPNLYWYRQAAGRGLQLLFYSVGIGQISSEVPQNLSASRPQDRQFILSSKKLLLSDSGFYLCAWSDSNNQPQHFGDGTRLSIL.

The chain carries TRBV19 and TRBJ1-1, with TRBD1 identical over 8 bases. V was pared by 6 bases and J by 0 bases, with 15 bases of the junction left unmatched. Germline CDR1 LNHDA, CDR2 SQIVND (reference sequence). The CDR3 is 18 residues long. The CDR3 loop is CASRMFGAGGALNTEAFF. The CDR3 DNA reads TGTGCCAGTAGAATGTTTGGGGCAGGGGGCGCGTTGAACACTGAAGCTTTCTTT.

V is TRBV10-3 and J is TRBJ1-1, with a possible D match to TRBD1 (6 bases). Trimming took off 5 bases at V and 2 bases at J, with 9 bases between the two ends. CDR3 length equals 13 residues. Per the germline V gene, CDR1 is ENHRY and CDR2 is SYGVKD. CDR3 amino acids: CAISSDSNTEAFF. Here the CDR3 DNA reads TGTGCCATCAGTTCGGACAGTAACACTGAAGCTTTCTTT.

The gene calls are TRBV7-8 and TRBJ1-4, with D perhaps matching TRBD1 (6 bases). Germline CDR1 SGHVS, CDR2 FQNEAQ. The CDR3 extends over 16 amino acids. Trimming removed 3 bases at V and 0 bases at J, with 11 bases between. The CDR3: CASSLNRVTTNEKLFF. The CDR3 bases are TGTGCCAGCAGCTTGAACAGGGTTACAACTAATGAAAAACTGTTTTTT.

The J gene is TRBJ1-2, the V gene TRBV28, with 7 positions matching TRBD1. There are 15 residues in the CDR3. Germline trimming cut 1 base from V and 5 bases from J; bases unmatched to any gene: 7. Looked up from germline, CDR1 is MDHEN and CDR2 is SYDVKM. The CDR3, as DNA: TGTGCCAGCAGTTTATTCCGCCAGGGGGGGTATGGCTACACCTTC. The encoded protein is CASSLFRQGGYGYTF.

The chain uses TRBV25-1 and TRBJ1-2; D not resolved. Trimming stripped 3 bases from V and 4 bases from J, with 12 bases between. The CDR3 length is 14 residues. CDR1 and CDR2 (germline): MGHDK, SYGVNS. The CDR3 spells CASSDGPLIYGYTF. The CDR3 bases are TGTGCCAGCAGTGATGGGCCGTTGATCTATGGCTACACCTTC.

This chain links TRBV18 with TRBJ2-3, with D unresolved. V was clipped by 4 bases and J by 4 bases, with 6 bases between them. In germline, CDR1 is KGHSH, CDR2 LQKENI. The CDR3 is 12 residues long. The CDR3 nucleotides are TGTGCCAGCTCACTCCTCTCAGATACGCAGTATTTT. This translates into CASSLLSDTQYF.

This chain's CDR3 is CASSSQGGNNEQYF. CDR3 nucleotide sequence: TGCGCCAGCAGCTCACAGGGAGGGAACAACGAGCAGTACTTC. The chain links TRBV5-1 to TRBJ2-7, with a tentative D call TRBD2 (7 bases). The CDR3 extends over 14 amino acids. Germline V lookup: CDR1 SGHRS, CDR2 YFSETQ. V gave up 3 bases and J gave up 5 bases, with 15 bases separating them.

The gene calls are TRBV29-1 and TRBJ2-5; 7 nucleotides agree with TRBD1. Trimming cost V 6 bases and J 4 bases; bases outside gene matches: 5. The CDR3 is made up of 12 amino acids. Germline loops: CDR1 SQVTM, CDR2 ANQGSEA. CDR3 protein: CSVRHRGETQYF. The CDR3 DNA reads TGCAGCGTGCGCCACAGGGGAGAGACCCAGTACTTC.

J is TRBJ1-5 and V is TRBV2; D remains ambiguous. CDR1 and CDR2 from the germline V gene are SNHLY and FYNNEI. Trimming took off 7 bases at V and 4 bases at J, with 11 bases between the two ends. The CDR3 is made up of 13 amino acids. The CDR3, as DNA: TGTGCCAGCAAGGGCAGCCTGAATCAGCCCCAGCATTTT. Encoded protein: CASKGSLNQPQHF. Together with reference TRBV2 and TRBJ1-5, the CDR3 gives the full variable domain: EPEVTQTPSHQVTQMGQEVILRCVPISNHLYFYWYRQILGQKVEFLVSFYNNEISEKSEIFDDQFSVERPDGSNFTLKIRSTKLEDSAMYFCASKGSLNQPQHFGDGTRLSIL.

CDR3 in amino acids: CASSYGTGSMNTEAFF. In DNA form, the CDR3 reads TGTGCCAGCAGTTACGGGACAGGGTCCATGAACACTGAAGCTTTCTTT. The genes are TRBV6-5 and TRBJ1-1, with 9 bases matching TRBD1. Per germline, CDR1 MNHEY and CDR2 SVGAGI. The V and J ends lost 2 bases and 0 bases, in that order; junction bases with no gene match: 4. This CDR3 comprises 16 residues.

The chain has TRBV7-9 and TRBJ2-4; 7 bases are shared with TRBD2. This CDR3 contains 14 residues. Trimming cost V 0 bases and J 4 bases; bases outside gene matches: 0. Germline assignment: CDR1 SEHNR and CDR2 FQNEAQ (reference sequence). CDR3 DNA sequence: TGTGCCAGCAGCTTAGCGGGAGGGAAAAACATTCAGTACTTC. It encodes CASSLAGGKNIQYF.

The rearrangement joins TRBV11-2 to TRBJ2-2; tentatively, D is TRBD1 or TRBD2 (5 bases each). CDR1 is SGHAT, CDR2 FQNNGV, per germline. V lost 5 bases to trimming and J lost 7 bases, with 8 bases between them. The CDR3 totals 12 residues. The CDR3 sequence is CASSGDHGELFF. The CDR3 nucleotides are TGTGCCAGCAGCGGGGACCACGGGGAGCTGTTTTTT. Using reference TRBV11-2 and TRBJ2-2 for the parts outside the CDR3, the full variable domain is EAGVAQSPRYKIIEKRQSVAFWCNPISGHATLYWYQQILGQGPKLLIQFQNNGVVDDSQLPKDRFSAERLKGVDSTLKIQPAKLEDSAVYLCASSGDHGELFFGEGSRLTVL.

There are a few counts of this clone. V gene TRBV19 combines with J gene TRBJ1-1; no clear D. Germline CDR1 LNHDA, CDR2 SQIVND (reference sequence). The CDR3 is 13 residues long. V lost 7 bases and J 1 base, leaving 10 bases between the germline ends. CDR3 nucleotide sequence: TGTGCCAGTAATGTTAAATCGAACACTGAAGCTTTCTTT. Its translation is CASNVKSNTEAFF.

This clone appeared a single time. CDR3 sequence: CASSRTGGRETQYF. CDR3 sequence (DNA): TGCGCCAGCAGCAGAACAGGGGGCCGGGAGACCCAGTACTTC. The chain links TRBV5-1 to TRBJ2-5; 9 bases fit TRBD1. The CDR3 extends over 14 amino acids. V was pared by 4 bases and J by 5 bases, with 6 bases of the junction left unmatched. The germline gives CDR1 SGHRS, CDR2 YFSETQ.